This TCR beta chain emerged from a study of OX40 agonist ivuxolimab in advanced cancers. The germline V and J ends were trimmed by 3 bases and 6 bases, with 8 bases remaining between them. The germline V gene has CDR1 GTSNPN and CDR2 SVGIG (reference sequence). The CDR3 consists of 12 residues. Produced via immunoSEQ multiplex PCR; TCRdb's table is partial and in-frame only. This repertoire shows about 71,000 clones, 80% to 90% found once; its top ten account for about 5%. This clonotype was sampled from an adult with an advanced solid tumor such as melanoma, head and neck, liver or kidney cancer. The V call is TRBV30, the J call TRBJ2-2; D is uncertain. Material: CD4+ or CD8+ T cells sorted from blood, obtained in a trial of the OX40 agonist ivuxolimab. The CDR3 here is CAWSPLSGELFF. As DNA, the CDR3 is TGTGCCTGGAGCCCCTTATCCGGGGAGCTGTTTTTT. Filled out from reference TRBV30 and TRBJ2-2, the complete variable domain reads SQTIHQWPATLVQPVGSPLSLECTVEGTSNPNLYWYRQAAGRGLQLLFYSVGIGQISSEVPQNLSASRPQDRQFILSSKKLLLSDSGFYLCAWSPLSGELFFGEGSRLTVL.